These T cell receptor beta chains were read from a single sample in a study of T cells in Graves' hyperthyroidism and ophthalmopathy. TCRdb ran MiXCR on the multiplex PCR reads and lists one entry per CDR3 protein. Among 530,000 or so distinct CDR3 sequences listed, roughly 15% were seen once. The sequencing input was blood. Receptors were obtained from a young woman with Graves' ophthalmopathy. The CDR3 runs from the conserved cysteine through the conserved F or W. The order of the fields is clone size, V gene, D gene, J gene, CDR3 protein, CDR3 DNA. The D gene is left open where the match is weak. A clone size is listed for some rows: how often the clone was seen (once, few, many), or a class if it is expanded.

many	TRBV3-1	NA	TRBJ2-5	CASSQARTPQETQYF	TGTGCCAGCAGCCAAGCACGAACTCCTCAAGAGACCCAGTACTTC
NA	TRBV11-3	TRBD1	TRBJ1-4	CASSPYRDRRMANEKLFF	TGTGCCAGCAGCCCATACCGGGACAGGCGGATGGCTAATGAAAAACTGTTTTTT
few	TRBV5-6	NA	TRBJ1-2	CASSFGRHRGYYGYTF	TGTGCCAGCAGCTTCGGCCGCCACCGGGGGTACTATGGCTACACCTTC
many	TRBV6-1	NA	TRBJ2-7	CASSLETAGTGPYEQYF	TGTGCCAGCAGTTTAGAAACAGCCGGGACTGGACCCTACGAGCAGTACTTC
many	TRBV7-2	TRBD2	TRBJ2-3	CASSSSGTSTDTQYF	TGTGCCAGCAGCTCTAGCGGTACTAGCACAGATACGCAGTATTTT
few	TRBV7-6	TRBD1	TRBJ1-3	CASSLGGTGGNTIYF	TGTGCCAGCAGCTTAGGCGGGACAGGGGGCAACACCATATATTTT
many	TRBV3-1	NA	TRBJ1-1	CASSPRPNTEAFF	TGTGCCAGCAGCCCACGACCGAACACTGAAGCTTTCTTT
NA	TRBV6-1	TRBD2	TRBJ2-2	CASTGGLAGGSTGELFF	TGTGCCAGCACGGGCGGACTAGCGGGAGGGAGTACCGGGGAGCTGTTTTTT
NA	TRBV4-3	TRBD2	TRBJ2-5	CASSQGAGGWETQYF	TGCGCCAGCAGCCAAGGGGCGGGAGGCTGGGAGACCCAGTACTTC
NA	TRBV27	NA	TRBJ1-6	CASSLRQSNNSPLHF	TGTGCCAGCAGTTTACGGCAGAGCAATAATTCACCCCTCCACTTT
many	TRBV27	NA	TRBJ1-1	CASSPLGGGRKAEAFF	TGTGCCAGCAGTCCCCTGGGTGGGGGCAGGAAGGCTGAAGCTTTCTTT
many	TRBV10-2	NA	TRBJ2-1	CASSPGAPTYNEQFF	TGCGCCAGCAGTCCGGGGGCCCCGACCTACAATGAGCAGTTCTTC
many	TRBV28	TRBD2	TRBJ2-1	CASSSAVGRAANEQFF	TGTGCCAGCAGTTCCGCTGTGGGGAGGGCCGCCAATGAGCAGTTCTTC
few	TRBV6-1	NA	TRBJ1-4	CASRSGDIGEKLFF	TGTGCCAGCAGGTCCGGGGACATAGGCGAAAAACTGTTTTTT
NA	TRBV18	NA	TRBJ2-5	CAPTGQPTQETQYF	TGTGCCCCAACCGGGCAGCCTACCCAAGAGACCCAGTACTTC
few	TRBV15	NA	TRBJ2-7	CATSQIGGEQYF	TGTGCCACCAGCCAGATCGGGGGCGAGCAGTACTTC
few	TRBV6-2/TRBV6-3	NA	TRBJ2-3	CASSYSPVDTQYF	TGTGCCAGCAGCTACAGCCCCGTAGATACGCAGTATTTT
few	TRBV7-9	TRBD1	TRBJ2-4	CASSLGGTGAGGNIQYF	TGTGCCAGCAGCTTAGGAGGGACAGGAGCCGGGGGAAACATTCAGTACTTC
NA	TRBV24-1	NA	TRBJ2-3	CATSDASASSTDTQYF	TGTGCCACCAGTGACGCCTCGGCGTCTAGCACAGATACGCAGTATTTT
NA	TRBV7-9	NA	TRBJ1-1	CASSESRGHTEAFF	TGTGCCAGCAGCGAATCACGGGGACACACTGAAGCTTTCTTT
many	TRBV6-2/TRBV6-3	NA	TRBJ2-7	CASRDHPGSYEQYF	TGTGCCAGCAGGGATCACCCAGGGAGCTACGAGCAGTACTTC
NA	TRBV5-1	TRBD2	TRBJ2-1	CASSQIGGRALPHNEQFF	TGCGCCAGCAGCCAAATCGGCGGGAGGGCCCTCCCCCACAATGAGCAGTTCTTC
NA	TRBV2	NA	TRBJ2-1	CASSDISRTPNEQFF	TGTGCCAGCAGTGACATTAGTAGGACCCCAAATGAGCAGTTCTTC
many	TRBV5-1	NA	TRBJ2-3	CASSRDSQKGDTQYF	TGCGCCAGCAGCCGGGACTCGCAAAAGGGGGATACGCAGTATTTT
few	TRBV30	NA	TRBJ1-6	CAWNYRVNSPLHF	TGTGCCTGGAACTACCGTGTTAATTCACCCCTCCACTTT
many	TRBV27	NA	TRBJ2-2	CASSSGLNTGELFF	TGTGCCAGCAGTTCTGGTCTGAACACCGGGGAGCTGTTTTTT
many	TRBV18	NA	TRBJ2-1	CASSPPGHNEQFF	TGTGCCAGCTCACCACCAGGCCACAATGAGCAGTTCTTC
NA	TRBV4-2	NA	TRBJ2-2	CANSHPRGEGSGELFF	TGTGCCAACAGCCATCCACGTGGCGAGGGGTCCGGGGAGCTGTTTTTT
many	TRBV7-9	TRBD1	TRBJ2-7	CASSLDRGFYEQYF	TGTGCCAGCAGCTTAGACAGGGGATTCTACGAGCAGTACTTC
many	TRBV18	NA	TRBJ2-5	CASSPGSKETQYF	TGTGCCAGCTCACCAGGGTCTAAAGAGACCCAGTACTTC
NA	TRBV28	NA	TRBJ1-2	CASTSGPRANYGYTF	TGTGCCAGCACCTCCGGCCCCAGGGCCAACTATGGCTACACCTTC
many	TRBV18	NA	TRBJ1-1	CASSPIAGEEAFF	TGTGCCAGCTCACCAATCGCAGGGGAAGAAGCTTTCTTT
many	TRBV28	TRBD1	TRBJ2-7	CASSPLDRGDEQYF	TGTGCCAGCAGCCCTCTCGACAGGGGCGACGAGCAGTACTTC
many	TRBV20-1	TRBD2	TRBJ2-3	CSASSGGSTDTQYF	TGCAGTGCCAGCAGCGGGGGGAGCACAGATACGCAGTATTTT
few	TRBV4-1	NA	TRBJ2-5	CASSLHVDSPKETQYF	TGCGCCAGCAGCCTGCACGTAGACAGCCCCAAAGAGACCCAGTACTTC
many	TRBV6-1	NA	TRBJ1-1	CASSEAGTNTEAFF	TGTGCCAGCAGTGAAGCCGGGACAAACACTGAAGCTTTCTTT
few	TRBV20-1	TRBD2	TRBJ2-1	CSADIAGEDNEQFF	TGCAGTGCTGACATAGCGGGAGAGGATAATGAGCAGTTCTTC
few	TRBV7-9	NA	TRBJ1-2	CASSFLADHYGYTF	TGTGCCAGCAGCTTTTTAGCAGACCACTATGGCTACACCTTC
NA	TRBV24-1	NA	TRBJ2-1	CATSDLGSSYNEQFF	TGTGCCACCAGTGATTTGGGTAGCTCCTACAATGAGCAGTTCTTC
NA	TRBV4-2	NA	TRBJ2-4	CASRPVLGGNDIQYF	TGTGCCAGCAGGCCAGTCCTAGGGGGAAATGACATTCAGTACTTC